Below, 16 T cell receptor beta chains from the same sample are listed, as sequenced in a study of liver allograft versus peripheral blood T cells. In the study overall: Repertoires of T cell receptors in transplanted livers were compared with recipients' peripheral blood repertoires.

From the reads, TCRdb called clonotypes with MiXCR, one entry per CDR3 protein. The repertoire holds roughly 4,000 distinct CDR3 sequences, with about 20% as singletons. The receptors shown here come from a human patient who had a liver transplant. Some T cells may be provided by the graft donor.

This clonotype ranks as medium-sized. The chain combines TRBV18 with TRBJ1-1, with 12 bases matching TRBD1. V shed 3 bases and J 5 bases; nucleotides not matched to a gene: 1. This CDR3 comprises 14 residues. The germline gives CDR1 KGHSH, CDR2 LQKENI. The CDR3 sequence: CASSPGQGATEAFF. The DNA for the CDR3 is TGTGCCAGCTCACCGGGACAGGGGGCGACTGAAGCTTTCTTT.

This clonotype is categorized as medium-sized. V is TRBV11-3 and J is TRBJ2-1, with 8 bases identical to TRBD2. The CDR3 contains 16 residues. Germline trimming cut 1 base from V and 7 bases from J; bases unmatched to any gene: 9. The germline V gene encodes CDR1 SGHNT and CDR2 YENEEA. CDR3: CASSLVPGRERNEQFF. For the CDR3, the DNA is TGTGCCAGCAGCTTAGTTCCCGGGAGGGAAAGAAATGAGCAGTTCTTC. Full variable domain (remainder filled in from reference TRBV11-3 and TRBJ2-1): EAGVVQSPRYKIIEKKQPVAFWCNPISGHNTLYWYLQNLGQGPELLIRYENEEAVDDSQLPKDRFSAERLKGVDSTLKIQPAELGDSAVYLCASSLVPGRERNEQFFGPGTRLTVL.

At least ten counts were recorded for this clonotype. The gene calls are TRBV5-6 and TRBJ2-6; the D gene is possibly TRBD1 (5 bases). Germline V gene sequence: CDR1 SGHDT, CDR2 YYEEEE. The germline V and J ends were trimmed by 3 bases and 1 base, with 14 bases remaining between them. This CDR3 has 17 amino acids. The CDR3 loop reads CASSSVTGSSGANVLTF. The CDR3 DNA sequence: TGTGCCAGCAGCTCGGTAACAGGTTCTTCTGGGGCCAACGTCCTGACTTTC.

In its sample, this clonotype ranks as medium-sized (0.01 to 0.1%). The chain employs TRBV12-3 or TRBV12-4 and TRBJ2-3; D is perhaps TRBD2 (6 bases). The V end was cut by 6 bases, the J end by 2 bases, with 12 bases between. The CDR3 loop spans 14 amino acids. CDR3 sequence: CASRSGLHTDTQYF. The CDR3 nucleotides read TGTGCCAGCAGATCGGGACTTCACACAGATACGCAGTATTTT.

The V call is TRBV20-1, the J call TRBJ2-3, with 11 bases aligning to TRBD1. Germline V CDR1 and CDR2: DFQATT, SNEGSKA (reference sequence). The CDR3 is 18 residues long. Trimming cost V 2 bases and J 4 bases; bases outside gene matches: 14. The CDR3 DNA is TGCAGTGCTAGAAGTAGTCAGTCAGGGACAGGGGGGCCAGATACGCAGTATTTT. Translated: CSARSSQSGTGGPDTQYF.

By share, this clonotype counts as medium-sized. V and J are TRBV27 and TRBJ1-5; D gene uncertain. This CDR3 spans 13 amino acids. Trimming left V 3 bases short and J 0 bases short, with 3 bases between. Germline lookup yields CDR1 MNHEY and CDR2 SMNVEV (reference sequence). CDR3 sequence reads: CASSFRSNQPQHF. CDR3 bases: TGTGCCAGCAGTTTTCGTAGCAATCAGCCCCAGCATTTT.

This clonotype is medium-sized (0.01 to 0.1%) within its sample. CDR3 DNA: TGTGCCAGCAGTTTAAAAGGGGGACACTATGGCTACACCTTC. Its protein product is CASSLKGGHYGYTF. The chain links TRBV12-3 or TRBV12-4 to TRBJ1-2; D possibly corresponds to TRBD1 (6 bases). Trimming left V 2 bases short and J 3 bases short, with 10 bases between. CDR3 length: 14 residues.

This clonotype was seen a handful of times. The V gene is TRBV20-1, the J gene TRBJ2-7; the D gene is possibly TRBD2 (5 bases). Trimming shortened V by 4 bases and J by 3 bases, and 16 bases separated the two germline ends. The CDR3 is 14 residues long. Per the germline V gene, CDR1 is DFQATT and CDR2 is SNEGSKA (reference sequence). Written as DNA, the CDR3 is TGCAGTGCTAACGGGCTAGCAGGACTCTACGAGCAGTACTTC. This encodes CSANGLAGLYEQYF.

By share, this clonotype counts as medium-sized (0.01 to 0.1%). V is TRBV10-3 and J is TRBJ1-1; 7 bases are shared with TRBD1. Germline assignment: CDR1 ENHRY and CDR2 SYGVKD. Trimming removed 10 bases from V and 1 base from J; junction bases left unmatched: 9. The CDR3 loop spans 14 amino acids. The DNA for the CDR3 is TGTGCCACGAGTACGGGACAGACGAACACTGAAGCTTTCTTT. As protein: CATSTGQTNTEAFF.

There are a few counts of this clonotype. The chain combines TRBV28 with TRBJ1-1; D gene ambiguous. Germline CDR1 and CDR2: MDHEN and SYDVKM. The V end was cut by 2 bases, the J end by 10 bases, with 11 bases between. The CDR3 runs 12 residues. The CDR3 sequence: CASSLMTRRAFF. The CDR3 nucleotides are TGTGCCAGCAGTTTAATGACCCGAAGAGCTTTCTTT.

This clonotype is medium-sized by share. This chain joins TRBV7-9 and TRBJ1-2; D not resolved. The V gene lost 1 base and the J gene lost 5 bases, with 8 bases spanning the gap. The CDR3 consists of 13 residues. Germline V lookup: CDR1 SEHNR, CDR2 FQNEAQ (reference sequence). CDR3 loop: CASSLVRGYGYTF. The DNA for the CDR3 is TGTGCCAGCAGCTTAGTTCGGGGTTATGGCTACACCTTC. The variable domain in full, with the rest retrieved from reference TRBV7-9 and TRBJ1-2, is DTGVSQNPRHKITKRGQNVTFRCDPISEHNRLYWYRQTLGQGPEFLTYFQNEAQLEKSRLLSDRFSAERPKGSFSTLEIQRTEQGDSAMYLCASSLVRGYGYTFGSGTRLTVV.

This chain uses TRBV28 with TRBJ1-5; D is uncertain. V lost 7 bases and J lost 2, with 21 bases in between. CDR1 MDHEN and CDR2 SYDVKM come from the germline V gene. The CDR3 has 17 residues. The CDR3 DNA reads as TGTGCCAGCACCATCGATGTGGTGACCCGAGGCAATCAGCCCCAGCATTTT. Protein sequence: CASTIDVVTRGNQPQHF.

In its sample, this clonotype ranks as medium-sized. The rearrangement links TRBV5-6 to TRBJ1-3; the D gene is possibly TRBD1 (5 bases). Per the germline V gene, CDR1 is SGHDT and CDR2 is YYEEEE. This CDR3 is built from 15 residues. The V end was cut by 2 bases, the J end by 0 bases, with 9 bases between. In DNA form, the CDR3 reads TGTGCCAGCAGCTTCACGGGGGGCTCTGGAAACACCATATATTTT. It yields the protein CASSFTGGSGNTIYF.

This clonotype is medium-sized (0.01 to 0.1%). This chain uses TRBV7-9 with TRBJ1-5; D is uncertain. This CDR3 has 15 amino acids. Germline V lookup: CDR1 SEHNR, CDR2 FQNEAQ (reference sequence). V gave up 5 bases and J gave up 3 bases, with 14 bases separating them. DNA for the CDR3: TGTGCCAGCAGCCCCTCCGCGGGGATCAATCAGCCCCAGCATTTT. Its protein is CASSPSAGINQPQHF.

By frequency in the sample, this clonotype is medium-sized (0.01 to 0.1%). DNA of the CDR3: TGTGCCAGCATCATTAGTGTTGGGGGGAATGAGCAGTTCTTC. Translating it yields CASIISVGGNEQFF. V and J are TRBV7-2 and TRBJ2-1; TRBD2 might be the D (6 bases). Germline V CDR1 and CDR2: SGHTA, FQGNSA. Trimming left V 7 bases short and J 7 bases short, with 17 bases between. This CDR3 comprises 14 residues.

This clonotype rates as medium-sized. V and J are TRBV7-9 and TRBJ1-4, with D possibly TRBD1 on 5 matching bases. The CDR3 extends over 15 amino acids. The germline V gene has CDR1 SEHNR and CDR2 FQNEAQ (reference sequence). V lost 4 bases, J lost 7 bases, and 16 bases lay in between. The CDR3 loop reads CASSSGLLWSEKLFF. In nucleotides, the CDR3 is TGTGCCAGCAGCTCGGGGCTACTCTGGTCTGAAAAACTGTTTTTT.